This TCR beta chain was found in a study of persistence of HIV-infected CD4 T cells. In the case of this clone: Its cognate antigen is unknown.

Cells were stimulated with overlapping HIV-1 Gag 15-mer peptides. CD4+ T cells upregulating both CD40 ligand and CD69 were sorted as responding cells. The libraries were made with immunoSEQ version 4 in survey mode. Only in-frame clones appear in the TCRdb table, and some are missing; sequencing was by immunoSEQ multiplex PCR. The table has under 20,000 clones, less than 75% seen once. Trimming removed 8 bases at V and 0 bases at J, with 8 bases between. The CDR3 totals 13 residues. Germline V CDR1 and CDR2: MNHNY, SVGAGI (reference sequence). Source: CD4+ T cells sorted from PBMCs after roughly 18-hour stimulation, taken from a patient who received antiretroviral therapy. The rearrangement links TRBV6-6 to TRBJ1-3; no reliable D call. This receptor was obtained from an adult woman with HIV who was CMV-seropositive. The CDR3 coding sequence is TGTGCCAGCCGCCCGGACTCTGGAAACACCATATATTTT. Encoded protein: CASRPDSGNTIYF.